These T cell receptor beta chains were read from a single sample in a study of CD8+ T cells in alopecia areata. The protocol was immunoSEQ multiplex PCR, while the TCRdb copy is restricted to in-frame clones and leaves out a portion. This sample has roughly 230,000 clones; approximately 45% occur once, and the top ten carry roughly 2.8%. The material sequenced was CD4+ T cells sorted from blood, taken at approximately week 36, from a patient treated with tofacitinib. Receptors were obtained from a human donor with alopecia areata. Both conserved end residues are part of each CDR3. The D gene is left open where the match is weak. Clone size is stated in some rows and not others, as once, few, many or a class when expanded.

V	J	size	D	DNA	CDR3
TRBV7-2	TRBJ2-7	.	.	TGTGCCAGCAGCTTACGGGACACTTACGAGCAGTACTTC	CASSLRDTYEQYF
TRBV29-1	TRBJ2-7	few	.	TGCAGCGTTGCGCAGGGGTCCTACGAGCAGTACTTC	CSVAQGSYEQYF
TRBV29-1	TRBJ2-5	.	.	TGCAGCGTTCGAACTGGCCGGGGAGAGACCCAGTACTTC	CSVRTGRGETQYF
TRBV27	TRBJ2-6	few	.	TGTGCCAGCAGTTTTTCTGGGGCCAACGTCCTGACTTTC	CASSFSGANVLTF
TRBV7-9	TRBJ2-2	.	.	TGTGCCAGCATACTCACGGGGGAGCTGTTTTTT	CASILTGELFF
TRBV25-1	TRBJ2-5	few	.	TGTGCCAGCAGTGAGCCAGGGGAGCTTGAGACCCAGTACTTC	CASSEPGELETQYF
TRBV4-1	TRBJ2-1	.	.	TGCGCCAGCAGCCAATACTCTACCGGCTCCTACAATGAGCAGTTCTTC	CASSQYSTGSYNEQFF
TRBV5-1	TRBJ2-7	few	.	TGCGCCAGCAGCCAGGCGGAAGGAAGCTCCTACGAGCAGTACTTC	CASSQAEGSSYEQYF
TRBV27	TRBJ1-2	.	TRBD1	TGTGCCAGCAGTGCCAGGGACAGCACTAACTATGGCTACACCTTC	CASSARDSTNYGYTF
TRBV29-1	TRBJ2-3	few	.	TGCAGCGTTGATGCGGGTCACACAGATACGCAGTATTTT	CSVDAGHTDTQYF
TRBV7-9	TRBJ2-1	.	.	TGTGCCAGCAGCTTACACGGGGGAGGTGGAAATGAGCAGTTCTTC	CASSLHGGGGNEQFF
TRBV29-1	TRBJ2-5	.	TRBD1	TGCAGCGTTTTAACAGGGGGATCATCCCAAGAGACCCAGTACTTC	CSVLTGGSSQETQYF
TRBV7-2	TRBJ2-5	.	.	TGTGCCAGCAGCCCGAAAGAGACCCAGTACTTC	CASSPKETQYF
TRBV29-1	TRBJ2-3	.	.	TGCAGCGTTGGAGTGGGGGTAACAGATACGCAGTATTTT	CSVGVGVTDTQYF
TRBV5-1	TRBJ2-6	.	.	TGCGCCAGCAGCCCCGTGGGAGCCAAGATTCGCTCTGGGGCCAACGTCCTGACTTTC	CASSPVGAKIRSGANVLTF
TRBV6-5	TRBJ2-7	.	.	TGTGCCAGCAGCCTAGACAGGACTAGCTCCTACGAGCAGTACTTC	CASSLDRTSSYEQYF
TRBV5-1	TRBJ1-1	.	.	TGCGCCAGCAGCTCCGGGACATCGGAAGCTGAAGCTTTCTTT	CASSSGTSEAEAFF
TRBV25-1	TRBJ2-7	.	.	TGTGCCAGCAGTGCTGTCTACGAGCAGTACTTC	CASSAVYEQYF
TRBV29-1	TRBJ2-3	.	TRBD1	TGCAGCGTTGAAGGAACGGGACAGGGGTTATTGGATACGCAGTATTTT	CSVEGTGQGLLDTQYF
TRBV2	TRBJ2-5	.	.	TGTGCCAGCCGGGTCGAGGGAGAGACCCAGTACTTC	CASRVEGETQYF
TRBV7-9	TRBJ2-5	few	.	TGTGCCAGCAGACATCCCGTATCGGAGACCCAGTACTTC	CASRHPVSETQYF
TRBV18	TRBJ1-4	.	.	TGTGCCAGCTCAAGAAGAGAAGAAAAACTGTTTTTT	CASSRREEKLFF
TRBV15	TRBJ2-5	.	.	TGTGCCACCAGCAAGCAGGTCCCCGCCGGGGAGGAGACCCAGTACTTC	CATSKQVPAGEETQYF
TRBV30	TRBJ2-1	.	TRBD2	TGTGCCTGGAGTGGCATTCGGACTAGCGGTCTACACAATGAGCAGTTCTTC	CAWSGIRTSGLHNEQFF
TRBV5-1	TRBJ2-7	few	TRBD2	TGCGCCAGCTCCGGACTAGCGGGAGGTGTCGGCGTCGACGAGCAGTACTTC	CASSGLAGGVGVDEQYF
TRBV7-2	TRBJ2-5	.	.	TGTGCCAGCAGCCCCCGGACCAGCCAAGAGACCCAGTACTTC	CASSPRTSQETQYF
TRBV7-8	TRBJ2-1	.	TRBD1	TGTGCCAGCAGCCCGACCGGGACAGGGAGTTACAATGAGCAGTTCTTC	CASSPTGTGSYNEQFF
TRBV4-1	TRBJ2-5	few	TRBD2	TGTGCCAGCAGCCAATCTAGCGGGTTGGAGACCCAGTACTTC	CASSQSSGLETQYF
TRBV11-2	TRBJ2-1	few	.	TGTGCCAGCACCCGGTCCTACAATGAGCAGTTCTTC	CASTRSYNEQFF
TRBV4-2	TRBJ2-3	.	TRBD2	TGTGCCAGCAGCCAAGAGCGAAGTGGTGCGGGAGGTGCAGATACGCAGTATTTT	CASSQERSGAGGADTQYF
TRBV5-6	TRBJ2-2	.	.	TGTGCCAGCAGCACATTCGGACCCAACACCGGGGAGCTGTTTTTT	CASSTFGPNTGELFF
TRBV6-5	TRBJ2-7	few	TRBD2	TGTGCCAGCAGCCGGACTAGCGGTCCGTCCTACGAGCAGTACTTC	CASSRTSGPSYEQYF
TRBV30	TRBJ2-3	.	.	TGTGCCTGGAACCCCCCTCAAGATACGCAGTATTTT	CAWNPPQDTQYF
TRBV10-3	TRBJ2-1	few	TRBD2	TGTGCCATCAACCTAGGACTAGCAGGGGCCGTGGAGCAGTTCTTC	CAINLGLAGAVEQFF
TRBV18	TRBJ1-2	.	TRBD1	TGTGCCAGCTCACTAACGCAAACGGGACAGGGAAGAGGCTACACCTTC	CASSLTQTGQGRGYTF
TRBV28	TRBJ2-7	.	.	TGTGCCAGCAGACCTGACCCCCACGAGCAGTACTTC	CASRPDPHEQYF
TRBV5-1	TRBJ2-7	.	.	TGCGCCAGCAGTCAGACAAGCGCGGGCTACGAGCAGTACTTC	CASSQTSAGYEQYF
TRBV7-2	TRBJ2-5	many	.	TGTGCCAGCAGAAGGGACTCCTCGACCCAGTACTTC	CASRRDSSTQYF
TRBV30	TRBJ2-3	.	TRBD2	TGTGCCTGGAGAGCGGGAGCTCATACGCAGTATTTT	CAWRAGAHTQYF
TRBV27	TRBJ2-5	few	.	TGTGCCAGCAGTTCCTCGGGTGGGAAGACCCAGTACTTC	CASSSSGGKTQYF
TRBV5-5	TRBJ2-5	.	.	TGTGCCAGCATTCCCGCCGGCGGGGAGACCCAGTACTTC	CASIPAGGETQYF
TRBV5-5	TRBJ1-1	.	.	TGTGCCAGCAGACCGGGACAAGTGGGGCCTGAAGCTTTCTTT	CASRPGQVGPEAFF